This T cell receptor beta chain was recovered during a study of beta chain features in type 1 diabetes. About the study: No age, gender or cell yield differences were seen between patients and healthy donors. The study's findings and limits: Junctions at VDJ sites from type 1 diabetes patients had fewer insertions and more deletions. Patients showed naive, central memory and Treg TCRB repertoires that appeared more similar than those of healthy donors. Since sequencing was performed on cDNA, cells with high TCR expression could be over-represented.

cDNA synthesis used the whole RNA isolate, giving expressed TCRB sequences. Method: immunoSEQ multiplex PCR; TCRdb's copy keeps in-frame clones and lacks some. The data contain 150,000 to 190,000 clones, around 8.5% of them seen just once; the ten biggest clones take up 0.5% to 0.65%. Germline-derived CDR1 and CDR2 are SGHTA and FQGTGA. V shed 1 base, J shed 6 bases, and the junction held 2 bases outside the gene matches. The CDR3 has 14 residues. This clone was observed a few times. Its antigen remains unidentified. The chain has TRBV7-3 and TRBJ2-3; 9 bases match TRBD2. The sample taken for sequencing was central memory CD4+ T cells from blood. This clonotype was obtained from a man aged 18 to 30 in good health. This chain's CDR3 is CASSLNLAGDTQYF. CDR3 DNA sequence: TGTGCCAGCAGCTTAAACCTAGCGGGGGATACGCAGTATTTT. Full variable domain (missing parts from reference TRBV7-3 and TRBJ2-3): GAGVSQTPSNKVTEKGKYVELRCDPISGHTALYWYRQSLGQGPEFLIYFQGTGAADDSGLPNDRFFAVRPEGSVSTLKIQRTERGDSAVYLCASSLNLAGDTQYFGPGTRLTVL.